The sample holds a few counts of the clone carrying this T cell receptor (beta chain). Its antigen is not identified. It was through 5'RACE template switching that TCR cDNA was made, with a universal primer site and UMIs added. MiXCR, applied by TCRdb to the 5' RACE reads, yields one record per CDR3 protein. This table holds a few hundred thousand distinct CDR3 sequences, 10% to 15% found once. The data stem from a study of T cells after yellow fever vaccination. Overall study context: It was SMART-Seq v4 Ultra Low Input that prepared the fractions with low cell numbers.

This CDR3 region has 14 residues. With 4 bases clipped from V and 6 bases from J, the junction kept 9 bases outside the gene matches. From germline, CDR1 is SGHAT and CDR2 FQNNGV. General observations from the study: Detected again after the booster were most primary-vaccination clones, at roughly 95% CD4 and approximately 85% CD8. On re-exposure, the response was weaker but peaked faster, at day 5 versus 15.

The rearrangement joins TRBV11-2 to TRBJ2-7, with TRBD1 identical over 7 bases. The clonotype was recovered from a man aged 25 to 45 who received the YFV17D yellow fever vaccine. This specimen was CD4+ T cells sorted from PBMCs, taken 45 days after the yellow fever booster vaccination. The CDR3 region has the DNA TGTGCCAGCAGCTCGCCCCGGGACAGTGGCGAGCAGTACTTC. Translation: CASSSPRDSGEQYF.